The 30 T cell receptor beta chains listed next were all sequenced from one sample in a study of shared clonotypes between healthy human individuals. Using immunoSEQ multiplex PCR, the repertoire was profiled, and TCRdb retains in-frame clones only, with some absent. Among about 2.3 million clones listed, more than 80% were seen once. What was sequenced was naive CD4+ T cells from PBMCs. Stated subset: CD45RA+ positively selected. The receptors here all came from a man aged 18 to 30 in good health. Some clones in this sample may be carry-over from other donors' samples.

The chain links TRBV6-1 to TRBJ1-4, with D hard to call. The ends were cut back, 0 bases at V and 4 bases at J, with 12 bases in the middle. CDR3 size: 16 residues. Germline loops: CDR1 MNHNS, CDR2 SASEGT. CDR3 sequence reads: CASSEAPGRGNEKLFF. As DNA, the CDR3 is TGTGCCAGCAGTGAAGCGCCGGGTCGGGGTAATGAAAAACTGTTTTTT.

The chain combines TRBV1 with TRBJ2-2; the tabulated D call, TRBD2, remains unverified against the DNA. TRBV1 is a recognized pseudogene. This CDR3 spans 17 amino acids. CDR3 bases: TGCACCAGCAGCCCCTCAGGACTAGCGGGAGCTACCGGGGAGCTGTTTTTT. This translates into CTSSPSGLAGATGELFF.

This chain uses TRBV6-1 with TRBJ2-7; no clear D. The CDR3 is 13 residues long. Germline CDR1 reads MNHNS; CDR2 reads SASEGT. V was pared by 4 bases and J by 3 bases, with 10 bases between. DNA of the CDR3: TGTGCCAGCAGTGTCCCTTCTAACTACGAGCAGTACTTC. It codes for CASSVPSNYEQYF.

CDR3 DNA: TGTGCCAGCAGCTTAATGTCAGCTAGCGGGAGCACAGATACGCAGTATTTT. This codes for CASSLMSASGSTDTQYF. J is TRBJ2-3 and V is TRBV7-8, with 8 bases fitting TRBD2. The CDR3 sequence is 17 residues long. Trimming cost V 2 bases and J 0 bases; bases outside gene matches: 7. Germline V lookup: CDR1 SGHVS, CDR2 FQNEAQ.

A remark on this clone: A much larger clone differs from this one at a single base, so this may be a read error. At the DNA level, this CDR3 is encoded by other sequences in the same sample as well. This chain joins TRBV5-1 and TRBJ2-3; D unresolved. The CDR3 contains 12 residues. Germline CDR1 reads SGHRS; CDR2 reads YFSETQ. The germline V and J ends were trimmed by 1 base and 3 bases, with 3 bases remaining between them. CDR3 in DNA: TGCGCCAGCAGCTTGAAGACAGATACGCAGTATTTT. Encoded protein: CASSLKTDTQYF.

Of note for this clone: Additional DNA sequences in this sample encode the identical CDR3. The chain uses TRBV18 and TRBJ1-1, with D possibly TRBD1 on 6 matching bases. CDR3 size: 15 residues. V was pared by 2 bases and J by 1 base, with 11 bases between. The germline gives CDR1 KGHSH, CDR2 LQKENI. CDR3 loop: CASSPMRQENTEAFF. The CDR3 region has the DNA TGTGCCAGCTCACCAATGAGACAGGAGAACACTGAAGCTTTCTTT.

The gene calls are TRBV5-4 and TRBJ2-7; 8 positions match TRBD1. The CDR3 runs to 15 residues. Germline values: CDR1 SGHNT, CDR2 YYREEE (reference sequence). Germline trimming cut 1 base from V and 0 bases from J; bases unmatched to any gene: 3. The CDR3 bases are TGTGCCAGCAGCTTGACAGGGGGAGGCTCCTACGAGCAGTACTTC. As protein: CASSLTGGGSYEQYF. The full variable domain, its missing parts supplied by reference TRBV5-4 and TRBJ2-7, is ETGVTQSPTHLIKTRGQQVTLRCSSQSGHNTVSWYQQALGQGPQFIFQYYREEENGRGNFPPRFSGLQFPNYSSELNVNALELDDSALYLCASSLTGGGSYEQYFGPGTRLTVT.

The chain carries TRBV6-6 and TRBJ2-1, with D uncertain. The CDR3 length is 14 residues. CDR1 is MNHNY, CDR2 SVGAGI, per germline (reference sequence). Trimming left V 6 bases short and J 5 bases short, with 14 bases between. CDR3 in amino acids: CASSPLSIDNEQFF. In DNA form, the CDR3 reads TGTGCCAGCAGCCCCCTCTCGATTGACAATGAGCAGTTCTTC.

V is TRBV5-1 and J is TRBJ1-1, with 11 nucleotides matching TRBD1. J gave up 1 base and V 2 bases, and 4 bases lay outside the gene matches. Germline loops: CDR1 SGHRS, CDR2 YFSETQ. This CDR3 is 16 amino acids long. Written as DNA, the CDR3 is TGCGCCAGCAGCTTCGGACAGGGGGCTCCGAACACTGAAGCTTTCTTT. Encoded protein: CASSFGQGAPNTEAFF.

This sequence joins TRBV19 and TRBJ2-5; D remains ambiguous. CDR1 is LNHDA, CDR2 SQIVND, per germline (reference sequence). The CDR3 has 15 residues. Trimming took off 4 bases at V and 1 base at J, with 13 bases between the two ends. CDR3 nucleotide sequence: TGTGCCAGTAGTAAAAAACAGATTACCCAAGAGACCCAGTACTTC. This codes for CASSKKQITQETQYF.

This chain uses TRBV4-1 with TRBJ2-1, with D maybe TRBD1 (6 bases). V dropped 1 base and J dropped 4 bases, with 14 bases sitting between them. This CDR3 contains 16 residues. Germline V gene sequence: CDR1 MGHRA, CDR2 YSYEKL. CDR3 DNA: TGCGCCAGCAGCCAAGGTAGGACAGATTTTTACAATGAGCAGTTCTTC. Its protein is CASSQGRTDFYNEQFF.

The J gene is TRBJ1-1, the V gene TRBV14; D remains ambiguous. The CDR3 covers 15 residues. The V and J ends lost 0 bases and 5 bases respectively, with 13 bases between them. Germline V lookup: CDR1 SGHDN, CDR2 FVKESK. Here the CDR3 DNA reads TGTGCCAGCAGCCAAGATCTAGTCGCGGGAACTGAAGCTTTCTTT. Its translation: CASSQDLVAGTEAFF.

The CDR3 bases are TGTGCCAGTATAGTATCTCCAGGGTTGATGAACACTGAAGCTTTCTTT. Encoded protein: CASIVSPGLMNTEAFF. The chain is built from TRBV19 and TRBJ1-1; weak D call: TRBD1 (5 bases). Germline V gene sequence: CDR1 LNHDA, CDR2 SQIVND (reference sequence). V shed 7 bases and J shed 0 bases, with 18 bases lying between them. This CDR3 is 16 amino acids long. Using reference TRBV19 and TRBJ1-1 for the parts outside the CDR3, the full variable domain is DGGITQSPKYLFRKEGQNVTLSCEQNLNHDAMYWYRQDPGQGLRLIYYSQIVNDFQKGDIAEGYSVSREKKESFPLTVTSAQKNPTAFYLCASIVSPGLMNTEAFFGQGTRLTVV.

On this clone itself: This same CDR3 is encoded by further DNA sequences in the sample. The V call is TRBV9, the J call TRBJ1-5, with 9 bases matching TRBD1. V was pared by 3 bases and J by 5 bases, with 0 bases of the junction left unmatched. This CDR3 is built from 13 residues. Germline CDR1 is SGDLS and CDR2 is YYNGEE. The CDR3 region has the DNA TGTGCCAGCAGCGGGACAGGGGATCAGCCCCAGCATTTT. Protein product: CASSGTGDQPQHF.

V usage is TRBV6-1 and J usage is TRBJ2-7, with D tentatively TRBD2 (5 bases). The ends were cut back, 6 bases at V and 7 bases at J, with 16 bases in the middle. Germline V CDR1 and CDR2: MNHNS, SASEGT. This CDR3 is 13 amino acids long. CDR3 residues: CASSSRQPGEQYF. CDR3 DNA sequence: TGTGCCAGCAGCTCCCGCCAACCGGGGGAGCAGTACTTC.

The chain links TRBV2 to TRBJ2-7; 8 bases line up with TRBD1. CDR1 SNHLY and CDR2 FYNNEI come from the germline V gene. With 8 bases clipped from V and 5 bases from J, the junction kept 8 bases outside the gene matches. The CDR3 totals 13 residues. As DNA, the CDR3 is TGTGCCAGCGGGCCGACAGGGGAGGACGAGCAGTACTTC. Translation: CASGPTGEDEQYF.

The genes are TRBV6-1 and TRBJ1-2, with TRBD1 matching over 7 bases. Losses at the gene ends were 6 bases for V and 8 bases for J; bases not matched to a gene: 12. This CDR3 has 14 residues. Germline V gene data show CDR1 as MNHNS and CDR2 as SASEGT. CDR3 nucleotide sequence: TGTGCCAGCAGCGCTGACCGACAGGGCTGGGGCTACACCTTC. It translates to CASSADRQGWGYTF.

This clone was picked up one time. This chain links TRBV5-6 with TRBJ1-5; 7 bases fit TRBD1. The CDR3 has 14 amino acids. With V trimmed by 4 bases and J by 6 bases, 7 bases remained unmatched. Germline V gives CDR1 SGHDT, CDR2 YYEEEE. The CDR3 protein is CASSTGVGGQPQHF. CDR3 coding DNA: TGTGCCAGCAGCACAGGGGTGGGAGGTCAGCCCCAGCATTTT.

In DNA form, the CDR3 reads TGCGCCAGCAGCTTGGGGAAGAGGAGCTCCTACAATGAGCAGTTCTTC. It encodes CASSLGKRSSYNEQFF. The rearrangement joins TRBV5-1 to TRBJ2-1, with D unresolved. This CDR3 has 16 amino acids. Looked up from germline, CDR1 is SGHRS and CDR2 is YFSETQ. Trimming left V 0 bases short and J 0 bases short, with 10 bases between.

Regarding this clone: The sample has other DNA sequences that encode this CDR3 too. V gene TRBV9 combines with J gene TRBJ2-5; D is ambiguous. Germline values: CDR1 SGDLS, CDR2 YYNGEE. Trimming shortened V by 0 bases and J by 2 bases, and 8 bases separated the two germline ends. This CDR3 has 14 residues. The CDR3 nucleotides read TGTGCCAGCAGCGTAGGGGGAAATCAAGAGACCCAGTACTTC. Protein: CASSVGGNQETQYF.

This clone was seen only once. CDR3 nucleotides: TGTGCCAGCAGAACGGGGGCCGGGGGGACTAGCGGTCTAGATACGCAGTATTTT. It encodes CASRTGAGGTSGLDTQYF. The chain employs TRBV28 and TRBJ2-3; TRBD2 agrees at 11 bases. Trimming at V came to 6 bases and at J to 5 bases, leaving 16 bases not matched to a gene. The CDR3 totals 18 residues. Looked up from germline, CDR1 is MDHEN and CDR2 is SYDVKM.

The genes are TRBV6-1 and TRBJ1-6; D not resolved. V was shortened by 2 bases and J by 12 bases, with 11 bases between the two germline ends. Germline CDR1 and CDR2: MNHNS and SASEGT. This CDR3 comprises 13 residues. The CDR3 region is CASSERFGLPLHF. CDR3 DNA sequence: TGTGCCAGCAGTGAAAGGTTCGGGCTACCCCTCCACTTT.

CDR3 nucleotide sequence: TGTGCCAGCAGCTTATACACCTCTGGGGCCAACGTCCTGACTTTC. It codes for CASSLYTSGANVLTF. V is TRBV11-3 and J is TRBJ2-6; D not certain. Trimming took off 2 bases at V and 0 bases at J, with 5 bases between the two ends. Per the germline V gene, CDR1 is SGHNT and CDR2 is YENEEA. The CDR3 has 15 residues.

This chain joins TRBV7-2 and TRBJ2-7; TRBD1 aligns across 10 bases. This CDR3 has 15 residues. J was trimmed by 3 bases and V by 4 bases; bases with no gene match: 6. CDR1 and CDR2 from the germline V gene are SGHTA and FQGNSA. The CDR3 protein is CASSSEDRGYYEQYF. As DNA, the CDR3 is TGTGCCAGCAGCTCGGAGGACAGGGGGTACTACGAGCAGTACTTC.

The chain employs TRBV29-1 and TRBJ2-7; D not certain. Germline CDR1 reads SQVTM; CDR2 reads ANQGSEA. The ends were cut back, 6 bases at V and 1 base at J, with 10 bases in the middle. CDR3 length: 12 residues. The CDR3 protein is CSVSSESYEQYF. The CDR3 nucleotides are TGCAGCGTCAGTAGTGAATCCTACGAGCAGTACTTC.

Only one count was recorded for this clone. The genes are TRBV19 and TRBJ1-4, with 7 bases aligning to TRBD1. The germline gives CDR1 LNHDA, CDR2 SQIVND (reference sequence). V dropped 4 bases and J dropped 3; count of bases not matched to a gene: 2. This CDR3 spans 14 amino acids. CDR3 loop: CASSTGQPNEKLFF. CDR3 sequence (DNA): TGTGCCAGTAGTACGGGACAGCCTAATGAAAAACTGTTTTTT.

For this clone: This sample also contains other DNA sequences that code for the same CDR3. The chain uses TRBV5-1 and TRBJ2-5; D is unresolved. The CDR3 runs to 14 residues. The germline CDR1 and CDR2 sequences are SGHRS and YFSETQ. V lost 0 bases and J 1 base, leaving 7 bases between the germline ends. The CDR3 DNA reads as TGCGCCAGCAGCTTGGTTCCATCCCAAGAGACCCAGTACTTC. It yields the protein CASSLVPSQETQYF.

The CDR3 coding sequence is TGTGCCAGTGCGACTAGCGGGAGAAGAAGGTTCTTC. Translation gives CASATSGRRRFF. The V gene is TRBV19, the J gene TRBJ2-1; TRBD2 agrees at 12 bases. Germline CDR1 is LNHDA and CDR2 is SQIVND (reference sequence). The CDR3 spans 12 residues. J was trimmed by 15 bases and V by 8 bases; bases with no gene match: 8. Variable domain in full (rest from reference TRBV19 and TRBJ2-1): DGGITQSPKYLFRKEGQNVTLSCEQNLNHDAMYWYRQDPGQGLRLIYYSQIVNDFQKGDIAEGYSVSREKKESFPLTVTSAQKNPTAFYLCASATSGRRRFFGPGTRLTVL.

The chain carries TRBV7-3 and TRBJ2-7, with 9 bases fitting TRBD2. Losses at the gene ends were 3 bases for V and 6 bases for J; bases not matched to a gene: 3. There are 13 residues in the CDR3. Germline V gives CDR1 SGHTA, CDR2 FQGTGA. CDR3 loop: CASSFSGSGEQYF. In DNA, the CDR3 is TGTGCCAGCAGCTTTAGCGGGAGTGGCGAGCAGTACTTC.

The J gene is TRBJ2-5, the V gene TRBV5-1; 8 bases are a match to TRBD2. Germline CDR1 is SGHRS and CDR2 is YFSETQ. V gave up 4 bases and J gave up 5 bases; unmatched junction bases: 10. This CDR3 is built from 15 residues. This chain's CDR3 is CASSPAGVQGETQYF. DNA for the CDR3: TGCGCCAGCAGCCCAGCGGGGGTCCAGGGGGAGACCCAGTACTTC. Filled out from reference TRBV5-1 and TRBJ2-5, the complete variable domain reads KAGVTQTPRYLIKTRGQQVTLSCSPISGHRSVSWYQQTPGQGLQFLFEYFSETQRNKGNFPGRFSGRQFSNSRSEMNVSTLELGDSALYLCASSPAGVQGETQYFGPGTRLLVL.